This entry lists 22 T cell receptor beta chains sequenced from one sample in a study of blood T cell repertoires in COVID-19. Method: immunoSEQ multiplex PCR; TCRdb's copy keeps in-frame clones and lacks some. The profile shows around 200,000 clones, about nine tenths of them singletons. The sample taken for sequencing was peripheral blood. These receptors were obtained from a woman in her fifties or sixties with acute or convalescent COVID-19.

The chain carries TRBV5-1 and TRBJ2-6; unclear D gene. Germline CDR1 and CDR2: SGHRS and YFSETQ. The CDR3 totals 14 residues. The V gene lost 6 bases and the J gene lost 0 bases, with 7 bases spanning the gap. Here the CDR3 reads CASTFYSGANVLTF. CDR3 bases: TGCGCCAGCACCTTTTACTCTGGGGCCAACGTCCTGACTTTC.

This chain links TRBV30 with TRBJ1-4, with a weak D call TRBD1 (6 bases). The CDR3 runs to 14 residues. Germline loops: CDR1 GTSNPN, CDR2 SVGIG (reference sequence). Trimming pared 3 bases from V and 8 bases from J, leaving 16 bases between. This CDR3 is CAWSQGHSGEKLFF. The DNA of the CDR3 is TGTGCCTGGAGCCAGGGACACTCGGGGGAAAAACTGTTTTTT.

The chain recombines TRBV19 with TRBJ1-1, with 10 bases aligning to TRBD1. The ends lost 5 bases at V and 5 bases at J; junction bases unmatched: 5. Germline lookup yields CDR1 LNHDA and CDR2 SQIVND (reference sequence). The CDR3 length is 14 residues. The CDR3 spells CASSLTGGDTEAFF. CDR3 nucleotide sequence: TGTGCCAGTAGTCTGACAGGGGGCGATACTGAAGCTTTCTTT.

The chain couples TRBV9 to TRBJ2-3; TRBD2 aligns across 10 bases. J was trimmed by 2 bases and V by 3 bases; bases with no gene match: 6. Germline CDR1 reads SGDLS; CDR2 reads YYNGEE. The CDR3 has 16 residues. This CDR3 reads CASSDLAGDYTDTQYF. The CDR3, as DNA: TGTGCCAGCAGCGATCTAGCGGGGGACTACACAGATACGCAGTATTTT.

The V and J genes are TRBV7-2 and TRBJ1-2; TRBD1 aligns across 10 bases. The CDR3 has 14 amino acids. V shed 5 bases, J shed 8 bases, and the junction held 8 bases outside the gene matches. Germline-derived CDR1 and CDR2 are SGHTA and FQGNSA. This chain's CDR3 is CASSAGQGYDGYTF. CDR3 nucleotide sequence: TGTGCCAGCAGCGCGGGACAGGGGTACGACGGCTACACCTTC.

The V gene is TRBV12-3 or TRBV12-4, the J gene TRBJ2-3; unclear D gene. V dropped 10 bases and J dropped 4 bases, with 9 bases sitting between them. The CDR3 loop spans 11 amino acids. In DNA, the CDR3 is TGTGCCACCAAACGGGCAGATACGCAGTATTTT. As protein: CATKRADTQYF.

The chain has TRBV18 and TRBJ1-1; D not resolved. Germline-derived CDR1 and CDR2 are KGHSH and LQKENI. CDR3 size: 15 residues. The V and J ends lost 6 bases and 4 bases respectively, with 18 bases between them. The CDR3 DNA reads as TGTGCCAGCTCCCCTGAGGGCCGGCTCGGCACTGAAGCTTTCTTT. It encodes CASSPEGRLGTEAFF.

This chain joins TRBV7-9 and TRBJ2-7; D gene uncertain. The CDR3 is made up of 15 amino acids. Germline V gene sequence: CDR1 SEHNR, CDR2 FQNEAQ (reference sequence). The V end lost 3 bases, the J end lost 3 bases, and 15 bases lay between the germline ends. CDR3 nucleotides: TGTGCCAGCAGCTTTCCGTCAGCGCCGGACTACGAGCAGTACTTC. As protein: CASSFPSAPDYEQYF.

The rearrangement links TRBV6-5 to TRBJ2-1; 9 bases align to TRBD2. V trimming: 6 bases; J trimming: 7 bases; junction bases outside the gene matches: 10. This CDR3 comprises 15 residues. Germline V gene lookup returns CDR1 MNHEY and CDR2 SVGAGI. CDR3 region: CASRQTSGEGNEQFF. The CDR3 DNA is TGTGCCAGCAGGCAGACTAGCGGAGAGGGGAATGAGCAGTTCTTC.

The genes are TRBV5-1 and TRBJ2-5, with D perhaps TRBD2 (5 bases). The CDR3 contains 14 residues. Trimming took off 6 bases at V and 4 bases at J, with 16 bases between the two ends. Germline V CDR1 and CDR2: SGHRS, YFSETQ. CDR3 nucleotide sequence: TGCGCCAGCACCCTCGAGGGTTGGGGAGAGACCCAGTACTTC. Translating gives CASTLEGWGETQYF. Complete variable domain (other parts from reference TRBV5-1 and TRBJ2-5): KAGVTQTPRYLIKTRGQQVTLSCSPISGHRSVSWYQQTPGQGLQFLFEYFSETQRNKGNFPGRFSGRQFSNSRSEMNVSTLELGDSALYLCASTLEGWGETQYFGPGTRLLVL.

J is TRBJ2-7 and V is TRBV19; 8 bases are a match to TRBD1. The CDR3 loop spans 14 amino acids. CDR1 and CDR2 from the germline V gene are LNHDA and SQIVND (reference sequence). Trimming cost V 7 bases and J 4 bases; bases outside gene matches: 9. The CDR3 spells CASTLGQGAYEQYF. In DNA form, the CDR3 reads TGTGCCAGTACCCTCGGGCAGGGGGCGTACGAGCAGTACTTC. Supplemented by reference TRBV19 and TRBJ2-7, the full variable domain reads DGGITQSPKYLFRKEGQNVTLSCEQNLNHDAMYWYRQDPGQGLRLIYYSQIVNDFQKGDIAEGYSVSREKKESFPLTVTSAQKNPTAFYLCASTLGQGAYEQYFGPGTRLTVT.

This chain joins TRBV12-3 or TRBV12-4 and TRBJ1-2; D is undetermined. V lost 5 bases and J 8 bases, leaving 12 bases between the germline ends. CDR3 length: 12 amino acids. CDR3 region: CASSGEDRGYTF. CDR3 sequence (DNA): TGTGCCAGCAGTGGGGAGGATCGGGGCTACACCTTC.

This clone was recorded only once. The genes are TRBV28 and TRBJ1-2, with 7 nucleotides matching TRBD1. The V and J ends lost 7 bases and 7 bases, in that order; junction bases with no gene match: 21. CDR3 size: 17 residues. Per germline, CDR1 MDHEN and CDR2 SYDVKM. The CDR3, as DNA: TGTGCCAGCACCCGAGGGGCTGGGGGACAGATGCTATCTGGCTACACCTTC. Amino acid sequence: CASTRGAGGQMLSGYTF.

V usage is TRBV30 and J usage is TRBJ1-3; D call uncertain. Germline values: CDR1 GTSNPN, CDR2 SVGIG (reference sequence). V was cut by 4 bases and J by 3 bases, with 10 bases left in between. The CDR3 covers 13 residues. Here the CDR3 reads CAWKDFIGNTIYF. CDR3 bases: TGTGCCTGGAAGGACTTTATTGGAAACACCATATATTTT.

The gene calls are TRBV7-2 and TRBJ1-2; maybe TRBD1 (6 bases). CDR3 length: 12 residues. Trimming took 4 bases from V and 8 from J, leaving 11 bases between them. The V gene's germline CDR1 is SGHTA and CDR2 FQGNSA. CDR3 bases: TGTGCCAGCAGCTCCTCGGGGGGCGGCTACACCTTC. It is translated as CASSSSGGGYTF. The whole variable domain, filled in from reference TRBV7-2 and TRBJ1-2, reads GAGVSQSPSNKVTEKGKDVELRCDPISGHTALYWYRQSLGQGLEFLIYFQGNSAPDKSGLPSDRFSAERTGGSVSTLTIQRTQQEDSAVYLCASSSSGGGYTFGSGTRLTVV.

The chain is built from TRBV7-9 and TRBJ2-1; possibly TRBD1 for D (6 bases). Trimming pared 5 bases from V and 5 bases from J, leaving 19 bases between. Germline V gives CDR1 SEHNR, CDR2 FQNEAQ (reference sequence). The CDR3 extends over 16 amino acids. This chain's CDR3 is CASSPPLTGINNEQFF. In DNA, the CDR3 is TGTGCCAGCAGCCCACCCCTGACAGGAATCAACAATGAGCAGTTCTTC. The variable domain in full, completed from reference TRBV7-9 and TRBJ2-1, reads DTGVSQNPRHKITKRGQNVTFRCDPISEHNRLYWYRQTLGQGPEFLTYFQNEAQLEKSRLLSDRFSAERPKGSFSTLEIQRTEQGDSAMYLCASSPPLTGINNEQFFGPGTRLTVL.

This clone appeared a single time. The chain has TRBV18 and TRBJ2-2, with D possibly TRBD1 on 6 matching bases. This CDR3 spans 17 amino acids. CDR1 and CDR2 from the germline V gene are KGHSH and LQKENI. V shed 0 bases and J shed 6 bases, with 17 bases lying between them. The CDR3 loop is CASSPPGGTVQAGELFF. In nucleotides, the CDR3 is TGTGCCAGCTCACCACCAGGGGGAACAGTTCAGGCCGGGGAGCTGTTTTTT.

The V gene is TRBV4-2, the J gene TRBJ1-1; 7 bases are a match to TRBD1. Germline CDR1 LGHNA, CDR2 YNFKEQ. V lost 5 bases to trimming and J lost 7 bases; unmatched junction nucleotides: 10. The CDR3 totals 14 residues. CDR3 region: CASSVPIGGSEAFF. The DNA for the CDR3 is TGTGCCAGCAGCGTCCCCATAGGGGGCAGTGAAGCTTTCTTT.

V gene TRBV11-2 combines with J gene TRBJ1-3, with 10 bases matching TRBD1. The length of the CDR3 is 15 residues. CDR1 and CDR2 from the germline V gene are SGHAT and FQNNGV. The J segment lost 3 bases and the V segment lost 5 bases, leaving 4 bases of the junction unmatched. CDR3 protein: CASSDRDRGGNTIYF. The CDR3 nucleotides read TGTGCCAGCAGCGACCGGGACAGGGGTGGAAACACCATATATTTT.

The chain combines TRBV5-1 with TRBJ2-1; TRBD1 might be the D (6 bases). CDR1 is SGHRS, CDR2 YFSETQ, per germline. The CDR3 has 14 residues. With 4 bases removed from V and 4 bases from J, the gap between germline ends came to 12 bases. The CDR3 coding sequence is TGCGCCAGCAGCCCAGGGGCGGAATACAATGAGCAGTTCTTC. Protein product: CASSPGAEYNEQFF. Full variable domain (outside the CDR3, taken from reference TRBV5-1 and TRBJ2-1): KAGVTQTPRYLIKTRGQQVTLSCSPISGHRSVSWYQQTPGQGLQFLFEYFSETQRNKGNFPGRFSGRQFSNSRSEMNVSTLELGDSALYLCASSPGAEYNEQFFGPGTRLTVL.

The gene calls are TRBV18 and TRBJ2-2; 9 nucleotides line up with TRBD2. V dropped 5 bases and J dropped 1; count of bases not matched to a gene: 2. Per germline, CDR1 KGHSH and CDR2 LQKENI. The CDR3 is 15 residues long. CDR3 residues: CASSRLAENTGELFF. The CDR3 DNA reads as TGTGCCAGCTCAAGACTAGCGGAGAACACCGGGGAGCTGTTTTTT.

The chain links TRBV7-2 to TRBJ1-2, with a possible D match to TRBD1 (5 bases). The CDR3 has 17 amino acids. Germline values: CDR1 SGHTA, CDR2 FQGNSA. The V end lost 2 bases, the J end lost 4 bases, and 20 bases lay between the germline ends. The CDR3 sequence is CASSLTPSKRGIYGYTF. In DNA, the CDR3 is TGTGCCAGCAGCTTAACCCCCTCCAAAAGGGGAATCTATGGCTACACCTTC.